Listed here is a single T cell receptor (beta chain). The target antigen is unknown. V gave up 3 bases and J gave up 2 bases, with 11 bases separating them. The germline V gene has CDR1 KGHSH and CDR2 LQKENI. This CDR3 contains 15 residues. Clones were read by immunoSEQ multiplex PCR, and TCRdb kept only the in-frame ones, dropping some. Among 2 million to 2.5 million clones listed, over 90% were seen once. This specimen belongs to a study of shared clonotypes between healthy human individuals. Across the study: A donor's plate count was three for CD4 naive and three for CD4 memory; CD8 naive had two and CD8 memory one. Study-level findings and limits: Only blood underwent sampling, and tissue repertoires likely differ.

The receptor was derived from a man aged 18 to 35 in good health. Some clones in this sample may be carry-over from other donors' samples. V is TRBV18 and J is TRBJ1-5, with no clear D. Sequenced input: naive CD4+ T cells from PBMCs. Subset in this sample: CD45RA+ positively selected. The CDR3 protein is CASSPDSLGNQPQHF. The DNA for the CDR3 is TGTGCCAGCTCACCCGACTCCTTGGGCAATCAGCCCCAGCATTTT.